The 24 T cell receptor beta chains below all came from one sample that was sequenced in a study of T cell repertoires in cytomegalovirus infection. Each CDR3 protein is one row after TCRdb ran MiXCR on the reads. This table holds about 700,000 distinct CDR3 sequences, about 33% found once. Their antigens are not known. This specimen consisted of cultured PBMCs, obtained from culture after CMV antigen stimulation. These receptors were collected from a human donor in good health (CMV status not recorded). Some clones in this sample may be carry-over from other donors' samples.

The table lists this clonotype with a few counts. The chain has TRBV19 and TRBJ2-1; no clear D gene. Trimming cost V 3 bases and J 3 bases, with 9 bases left between them. The CDR3 contains 14 residues. Germline CDR1 reads LNHDA; CDR2 reads SQIVND (reference sequence). The CDR3 nucleotides read TGTGCCAGTAGTATCGGGCAGAACTACAATGAGCAGTTCTTC. Amino acids: CASSIGQNYNEQFF.

The CDR3 region has the DNA TGTGCCAGTAGCCCGGTGGGAGAAGAGCAGTACTTC. Translated: CASSPVGEEQYF. This rearrangement joins TRBV19 to TRBJ2-7; possibly TRBD2 for D (5 bases). CDR1 and CDR2 (germline): LNHDA, SQIVND (reference sequence). There are 12 residues in the CDR3. Between the trimmed V and J ends, which lost 6 bases and 7 bases, there was a span of 13 bases.

The chain combines TRBV4-2 with TRBJ2-5, with D perhaps matching TRBD2 (7 bases). CDR1 and CDR2 (germline): LGHNA, YNFKEQ. V was pared by 3 bases and J by 2 bases, with 16 bases between. This CDR3 has 16 amino acids. CDR3 sequence (DNA): TGTGCCAGCAGCCAGGGGGGGGCGGGACGGCAAGAGACCCAGTACTTC. Translation: CASSQGGAGRQETQYF.

This clonotype was seen a few times. Here the CDR3 DNA reads TGTGCCAGTAGTGGACTGACTACCGGCAATCAGCCCCAGCATTTT. Translated, it gives CASSGLTTGNQPQHF. This chain uses TRBV19 with TRBJ1-5; the D is unclear. V dropped 5 bases and J dropped 2 bases, with 13 bases sitting between them. The CDR3 sequence is 15 residues long. Germline V gives CDR1 LNHDA, CDR2 SQIVND (reference sequence).

This clonotype came up a few times. The V and J genes are TRBV28 and TRBJ1-2; D is possibly TRBD1 (5 bases). The CDR3 spans 13 residues. The germline V and J ends were trimmed by 8 bases and 6 bases, with 16 bases remaining between them. The V gene's germline CDR1 is MDHEN and CDR2 SYDVKM. The CDR3 loop reads CASQLGTTNGYTF. The CDR3 nucleotides read TGTGCCAGCCAGCTAGGGACCACGAATGGCTACACCTTC.

For this clonotype: This sequence may be a read error, since a much larger clone differs from it by one base. The chain has TRBV12-3 or TRBV12-4 and TRBJ2-5; D is ambiguous. The CDR3 covers 12 residues. V was clipped by 5 bases and J by 7 bases, with 11 bases between them. The DNA of the CDR3 is TGTGCCAGCAGTCGCAATTTTGGGACCCAGTACTTC. Translated, it gives CASSRNFGTQYF.

This clonotype was picked up many times. The rearrangement links TRBV7-6 to TRBJ2-3; possible D gene TRBD1, 5 bases. Germline V CDR1 and CDR2: SGHVS, FNYEAQ. V lost 6 bases to trimming and J lost 6 bases, with 19 bases between them. The CDR3 spans 15 residues. CDR3 sequence reads: CASSSQLSPGDTQYF. CDR3 DNA: TGTGCCAGCAGTTCGCAACTATCGCCAGGGGATACGCAGTATTTT.

Ten or more counts support this clonotype. The chain combines TRBV6-1 with TRBJ2-7; D unresolved. CDR3 length equals 13 residues. The germline V gene encodes CDR1 MNHNS and CDR2 SASEGT. Between the trimmed V and J ends, which lost 4 bases and 4 bases, there was a span of 11 bases. CDR3 in DNA: TGTGCCAGCAGTGTGCGACGGCCTTACGAGCAGTACTTC. It specifies CASSVRRPYEQYF.

This clonotype was counted a few times. CDR3 residues: CSFLGAREANEKLFF. The CDR3 coding sequence is TGCAGTTTTTTGGGGGCCCGTGAGGCTAATGAAAAACTGTTTTTT. V and J are TRBV20-1 and TRBJ1-4; a possible D gene is TRBD1 (6 bases). The ends were cut back, 8 bases at V and 3 bases at J, with 19 bases in the middle. CDR1 and CDR2 (germline): DFQATT, SNEGSKA (reference sequence). This CDR3 has 15 amino acids.

This clonotype was observed a few times. The chain is built from TRBV28 and TRBJ2-7, with D perhaps being TRBD1 or TRBD2 (5 bases each). The length of the CDR3 is 14 residues. Trimming pared 3 bases from V and 6 bases from J, leaving 15 bases between. Germline lookup yields CDR1 MDHEN and CDR2 SYDVKM. In DNA form, the CDR3 reads TGTGCCAGCAGTTTGGGTGAGGGGATCTCCGAGCAGTACTTC. Amino acid sequence: CASSLGEGISEQYF.

This rearrangement joins TRBV10-3 to TRBJ2-7; 10 bases line up with TRBD2. Germline values: CDR1 ENHRY, CDR2 SYGVKD. The CDR3 extends over 15 amino acids. Trimming at V came to 10 bases and at J to 4 bases, leaving 13 bases not matched to a gene. CDR3 nucleotides: TGTGCCACCAGGTCTCTAGCGGGAGTCATGTACGAGCAGTACTTC. It is translated as CATRSLAGVMYEQYF.

This clonotype was recorded a few times. J is TRBJ2-2 and V is TRBV7-2; D is uncertain. CDR3 length: 11 amino acids. Germline V gene lookup returns CDR1 SGHTA and CDR2 FQGNSA. Deletions cut 5 bases from V and 8 bases from J, with 6 bases between. CDR3 in DNA: TGTGCCAGCAGCCCGGTGGGGGAGCTGTTTTTT. Translation gives CASSPVGELFF.

This sequence joins TRBV19 and TRBJ1-5; D not certain. Per the germline V gene, CDR1 is LNHDA and CDR2 is SQIVND (reference sequence). V shed 10 bases and J shed 5 bases, with 15 bases lying between them. The CDR3 totals 13 residues. The CDR3 DNA sequence: TGTGCCACCCAAAACGGGGTAGATCAGCCCCAGCATTTT. Its protein is CATQNGVDQPQHF.

The chain has TRBV7-9 and TRBJ2-7; D is perhaps TRBD2 (6 bases). Germline V gives CDR1 SEHNR, CDR2 FQNEAQ (reference sequence). Trimming removed 1 base from V and 0 bases from J, with 13 bases in between. CDR3 size: 16 residues. CDR3 in DNA: TGTGCCAGCAGCTTAGTGCCGGGACTCTACTCCTACGAGCAGTACTTC. Protein product: CASSLVPGLYSYEQYF.

This clonotype was picked up a small number of times. The V call is TRBV20-1, the J call TRBJ2-5; D gene ambiguous. Germline assignment: CDR1 DFQATT and CDR2 SNEGSKA (reference sequence). V lost 4 bases to trimming and J lost 0 bases, with 9 bases between them. The CDR3 consists of 13 residues. This chain's CDR3 is CSAKDAHQETQYF. Written as DNA, the CDR3 is TGCAGTGCTAAAGATGCGCACCAAGAGACCCAGTACTTC.

The rearrangement links TRBV7-2 to TRBJ2-5; D unresolved. In germline, CDR1 is SGHTA, CDR2 FQGNSA. With 6 bases removed from V and 4 bases from J, the gap between germline ends came to 12 bases. The CDR3 runs 13 residues. The CDR3 spells CASRALNGETQYF. The CDR3 DNA is TGTGCCAGCAGGGCCCTCAATGGAGAGACCCAGTACTTC.

This clonotype was counted between two and nine times. The rearrangement links TRBV5-6 to TRBJ2-1; no firm D call. The CDR3 extends over 17 amino acids. The germline gives CDR1 SGHDT, CDR2 YYEEEE. V was trimmed by 0 bases and J by 0 bases, leaving 13 bases between them. The CDR3 here is CASSLGRWLPSYNEQFF. The CDR3 nucleotides are TGTGCCAGCAGCTTGGGTCGTTGGCTACCCTCCTACAATGAGCAGTTCTTC.

The chain couples TRBV20-1 to TRBJ1-5, with TRBD1 matching over 7 bases. After removal of 5 bases from V and 0 bases from J, the junction contained 10 bases not matched to a gene. This CDR3 is built from 16 residues. CDR1 and CDR2 from the germline V gene are DFQATT and SNEGSKA (reference sequence). The CDR3 DNA reads TGCAGTGCTGTAACAGGGGAGCGGTATAGCAATCAGCCCCAGCATTTT. It yields the protein CSAVTGERYSNQPQHF.

This clonotype was counted a single time. V gene TRBV7-4 combines with J gene TRBJ2-7; D is tentatively TRBD1 or TRBD2 (5 bases each). The CDR3 runs 14 residues. From germline, CDR1 is SGHVT and CDR2 SQSDAQ. With 7 bases removed from V and 2 bases from J, the gap between germline ends came to 15 bases. CDR3 sequence (DNA): TGTGCCAGCATCCGAGGGGAATCCCCCTACGAGCAGTACTTC. Protein product: CASIRGESPYEQYF. The full variable domain, its missing parts supplied by reference TRBV7-4 and TRBJ2-7, is GAGVSQSPRYKVAKRGRDVALRCDSISGHVTLYWYRQTLGQGSEVLTYSQSDAQRDKSGRPSGRFSAERPERSVSTLKIQRTEQGDSAVYLCASIRGESPYEQYFGPGTRLTVT.

The genes are TRBV10-3 and TRBJ2-3; D not certain. The germline gives CDR1 ENHRY, CDR2 SYGVKD. The CDR3 covers 14 residues. V was trimmed by 6 bases and J by 3 bases, leaving 13 bases between them. In DNA, the CDR3 is TGTGCCATCAGAGACCCCTCTTTAACAGATACGCAGTATTTT. This translates into CAIRDPSLTDTQYF.

A few counts support this clonotype. In DNA, the CDR3 is TGCAGTGCTAGAGATGGTGAGGGCGGCTACGAGCAGTACTTC. This encodes CSARDGEGGYEQYF. This chain joins TRBV20-1 and TRBJ2-7; tentative D call: TRBD2 (5 bases). This CDR3 region has 14 residues. The V end was cut by 0 bases, the J end by 3 bases, with 12 bases between. In germline, CDR1 is DFQATT, CDR2 SNEGSKA (reference sequence).

This clonotype was seen more than once but under ten times. This chain links TRBV12-3 or TRBV12-4 with TRBJ2-1, with D perhaps TRBD2 (5 bases). V was shortened by 6 bases and J by 15 bases, with 12 bases between the two germline ends. The CDR3 covers 10 residues. CDR3 residues: CASSGVLRFF. For the CDR3, the DNA is TGTGCCAGCAGCGGGGTATTACGGTTCTTC.

The J gene is TRBJ1-1, the V gene TRBV11-2; D gene unclear. V shed 1 base and J shed 2 bases, with 8 bases lying between them. The CDR3 is 14 residues long. In germline, CDR1 is SGHAT, CDR2 FQNNGV. CDR3 loop: CASSLAGFNTEAFF. The CDR3 DNA is TGTGCCAGCAGCTTAGCGGGTTTTAACACTGAAGCTTTCTTT.

This chain links TRBV7-9 with TRBJ2-2, with D possibly matching TRBD2 (7 bases). Germline-derived CDR1 and CDR2 are SEHNR and FQNEAQ (reference sequence). The CDR3 is 15 residues long. V dropped 8 bases and J dropped 5 bases, with 18 bases sitting between them. The CDR3 region is CASVNAGAVTGELFF. The CDR3 coding sequence is TGTGCCAGCGTCAACGCGGGGGCCGTTACCGGGGAGCTGTTTTTT.